This T cell receptor beta chain was found in a study of shared clonotypes between healthy human individuals. Overall study findings and caveats: Larger estimated richness was generally recorded for naive subsets relative to memory subsets.

V dropped 2 bases and J dropped 3 bases, with 13 bases sitting between them. This CDR3 has 15 amino acids. CDR1 MDHEN and CDR2 SYDVKM come from the germline V gene. Sequencing was performed with immunoSEQ multiplex PCR; in TCRdb, only in-frame clones are kept and a portion is missing. Here the sample spans around 550,000 clones, about 96% being singletons. Notes on this clone: Its antigen is not identified.

Specimen: naive CD4+ T cells sorted from blood. Subset reported: CD45RA+ positively selected. The V and J genes are TRBV28 and TRBJ1-2, with D possibly being TRBD1 (5 bases). This TCR was recovered from a woman aged 30 to 39 in good health. The CDR3 loop is CASSLVSGGYYGYTF. The CDR3, as DNA: TGTGCCAGCAGTTTAGTTTCGGGGGGATACTATGGCTACACCTTC.